This passage covers 19 T cell receptor beta chains from one sample sequenced in a study of T cells after yellow fever vaccination. Using its own MiXCR run on the 5' RACE reads, TCRdb lists one record per CDR3 protein. The table lists approximately 150,000 distinct CDR3 sequences, 9.3% of them singletons, with roughly a third in the top ten. This sample comprised CD8+ T cells sorted from PBMCs, obtained 45 days after the yellow fever booster vaccination. The receptors here all came from a man between 18 and 29 years old who received the YFV17D yellow fever vaccine.

This clonotype has only a few counts. The V gene is TRBV4-3, the J gene TRBJ1-6; a weak D match, TRBD1 (5 bases). The ends were cut back, 3 bases at V and 7 bases at J, with 16 bases in the middle. CDR1 and CDR2 (germline): LGHNA, YSLEER. The CDR3 loop spans 16 amino acids. CDR3 in amino acids: CASSQEGDLGNSPLHF. CDR3 coding DNA: TGCGCCAGCAGCCAGGAAGGGGACCTAGGGAATTCACCCCTCCACTTT.

V is TRBV5-1 and J is TRBJ2-3; D might be TRBD1 (5 bases). Germline-derived CDR1 and CDR2 are SGHRS and YFSETQ. The ends were cut back, 4 bases at V and 2 bases at J, with 17 bases in the middle. This CDR3 contains 16 residues. The CDR3 protein is CASSAPQDTATDTQYF. CDR3 sequence (DNA): TGCGCCAGCAGCGCGCCACAGGATACAGCCACAGATACGCAGTATTTT.

This clonotype was seen a few times. The V call is TRBV20-1, the J call TRBJ2-3; 8 bases align to TRBD2. The length of the CDR3 is 14 residues. Unmatched junction bases numbered 6, after V lost 3 bases and J lost 4 bases. Germline V gene lookup returns CDR1 DFQATT and CDR2 SNEGSKA (reference sequence). The CDR3 region has the DNA TGCAGTGCTAGTAAGCGGGGGCCCTCAGATACGCAGTATTTT. Translating it yields CSASKRGPSDTQYF.

There are many counts of this clonotype. The chain employs TRBV27 and TRBJ2-7; 7 bases agree with TRBD1. The germline V gene encodes CDR1 MNHEY and CDR2 SMNVEV (reference sequence). Trimming took 3 bases from V and 4 from J; bases not matched to a gene: 3. The CDR3 covers 13 residues. CDR3 amino acids: CASSFGTDYEQYF. In DNA, the CDR3 is TGTGCCAGCAGTTTCGGGACAGATTACGAGCAGTACTTC.

This clonotype was found a few times. The V and J genes are TRBV4-1 and TRBJ1-1; TRBD1 aligns across 10 bases. J lost 11 bases, V lost 3 bases, and 6 bases had no gene match. Per the germline V gene, CDR1 is MGHRA and CDR2 is YSYEKL. The CDR3 is 13 amino acids. CDR3 amino acids: CASSQGTGVFAFF. CDR3 nucleotide sequence: TGCGCCAGCAGCCAGGGGACAGGGGTGTTTGCTTTCTTT.

This clonotype has a handful of counts. The chain couples TRBV27 to TRBJ2-3, with D possibly called TRBD1 or TRBD2 (6 bases each). Trimming shortened V by 6 bases and J by 3 bases, and 13 bases separated the two germline ends. Germline CDR1 is MNHEY and CDR2 is SMNVEV (reference sequence). The CDR3 totals 14 residues. CDR3 nucleotide sequence: TGTGCCAGCAGAGGGGGGCGGCATACAGATACGCAGTATTTT. It specifies CASRGGRHTDTQYF.

This rearrangement joins TRBV12-3 or TRBV12-4 to TRBJ2-1; the match to TRBD2 covers 13 bases. This CDR3 is built from 14 residues. Trimming removed 5 bases from V and 5 bases from J; junction bases left unmatched: 0. The DNA for the CDR3 is TGTGCCAGCAGTACTAGCGGGGGGGACAATGAGCAGTTCTTC. It yields the protein CASSTSGGDNEQFF.

This clonotype was seen a few times. The gene calls are TRBV12-3 or TRBV12-4 and TRBJ1-6; D gene uncertain. The ends were cut back, 7 bases at V and 0 bases at J, with 10 bases in the middle. This CDR3 is 15 amino acids long. CDR3: CASMEWDSYNSPLHF. Here the CDR3 DNA reads TGTGCCAGCATGGAGTGGGACTCCTATAATTCACCCCTCCACTTT.

This clonotype was detected only a few times. This chain connects TRBV6-2 or TRBV6-3 to TRBJ2-1; 9 bases line up with TRBD1. The CDR3 consists of 15 residues. From germline, CDR1 is MNHEY and CDR2 SVGEGT. After removal of 5 bases from V and 8 bases from J, the junction contained 10 bases not matched to a gene. The CDR3 DNA reads as TGTGCCAGCAGTGCCCCGGGACAGGGAACGGATGAGCAGTTCTTC. Encoded protein: CASSAPGQGTDEQFF.

This clonotype showed up just a few times. The CDR3 here is CASSQMVAPTNEKLFF. CDR3 coding DNA: TGCGCCAGCAGCCAAATGGTGGCTCCAACTAATGAAAAACTGTTTTTT. The rearrangement uses TRBV4-1 and TRBJ1-4; D unresolved. This CDR3 contains 16 residues. CDR1 and CDR2 from the germline V gene are MGHRA and YSYEKL. Trimming took off 2 bases at V and 0 bases at J, with 10 bases between the two ends.

This clonotype was observed a handful of times. J is TRBJ2-5 and V is TRBV3-1; D remains unclear. This CDR3 is 13 amino acids long. Trimming took 5 bases from V and 4 from J, leaving 11 bases between them. CDR1 and CDR2 from the germline V gene are LGHDT and YNNKEL (reference sequence). CDR3 amino acids: CASSSPYRETQYF. The CDR3 DNA sequence: TGTGCCAGCAGCTCCCCTTACAGAGAGACCCAGTACTTC.

This rearrangement joins TRBV6-5 to TRBJ2-3, with 7 bases fitting TRBD2. Germline loops: CDR1 MNHEY, CDR2 SVGAGI. The CDR3 is made up of 16 amino acids. The trim removed 4 bases at V and 8 bases at J, leaving 15 bases unmatched. The CDR3 nucleotides read TGTGCCAGCAGTTCCCTCGTGGGGCGGGGGACCGGTACGCAGTATTTT. This gives the protein CASSSLVGRGTGTQYF.

V and J are TRBV11-2 and TRBJ2-3; D is possibly TRBD1 or TRBD2 (5 bases each). Germline lookup yields CDR1 SGHAT and CDR2 FQNNGV. The CDR3 runs to 14 residues. V was cut by 5 bases and J by 2 bases, with 11 bases left in between. For the CDR3, the DNA is TGTGCCAGCAGCGTTGAGGGGCCCACAGATACGCAGTATTTT. It codes for CASSVEGPTDTQYF.

This clonotype was detected many times. V is TRBV11-2 and J is TRBJ2-1; the match to TRBD2 covers 8 bases. The CDR3 contains 16 residues. V trimming: 5 bases; J trimming: 7 bases; junction bases outside the gene matches: 13. Germline V gene lookup returns CDR1 SGHAT and CDR2 FQNNGV. CDR3: CASSPPQAGANNEQFF. The CDR3 DNA follows: TGTGCCAGCAGCCCTCCTCAAGCGGGGGCCAATAATGAGCAGTTCTTC.

This clonotype was recorded at least ten times. This sequence joins TRBV6-2 or TRBV6-3 and TRBJ2-3, with TRBD2 matching 9 bases. The V gene end was trimmed by 2 bases and the J gene end by 4 bases; junction bases not matched to a gene: 4. This CDR3 is built from 15 residues. CDR1 is MNHEY and CDR2 is SVGEGT in the germline V gene. CDR3 sequence (DNA): TGTGCCAGCAGTTACAATGCGGGGGGGCCAGATACGCAGTATTTT. Its protein product is CASSYNAGGPDTQYF.

This clonotype was found a few times. The gene calls are TRBV4-1 and TRBJ1-5, with D possibly matching TRBD1 (5 bases). Trimming stripped 5 bases from V and 3 bases from J, with 11 bases between. The CDR3 length is 14 residues. The germline V gene has CDR1 MGHRA and CDR2 YSYEKL. CDR3 amino acids: CASSATELNQPQHF. The CDR3 bases are TGCGCCAGCAGCGCGACAGAACTCAATCAGCCCCAGCATTTT.

Only a few counts were recorded for this clonotype. This rearrangement joins TRBV7-6 to TRBJ1-5; possibly TRBD1 for D (6 bases). CDR1 and CDR2 (germline): SGHVS, FNYEAQ. V dropped 2 bases and J dropped 4 bases, with 12 bases sitting between them. This CDR3 contains 15 residues. The CDR3 coding sequence is TGTGCCAGCAGCTTATATACAGGGCAGAATCAGCCCCAGCATTTT. Its protein is CASSLYTGQNQPQHF.

A few counts support this clonotype. This chain uses TRBV27 with TRBJ2-1; 8 nucleotides align to TRBD1. The germline V gene has CDR1 MNHEY and CDR2 SMNVEV (reference sequence). This CDR3 has 14 residues. V gave up 7 bases and J gave up 8 bases; unmatched junction bases: 10. The CDR3 nucleotides are TGTGCCAGCACGGCGACAGGGGTGATGGATGAGCAGTTCTTC. Residues: CASTATGVMDEQFF.

This clonotype has a handful of counts. The J gene is TRBJ1-4, the V gene TRBV10-2; possible D gene TRBD1, 6 bases. The germline CDR1 and CDR2 sequences are WSHSY and SAAADI. CDR3 size: 14 residues. V lost 5 bases and J 8 bases, leaving 15 bases between the germline ends. DNA for the CDR3: TGCGCCAGCAGTACCGTACAGGGAGGGGAAAAACTGTTTTTT. It encodes CASSTVQGGEKLFF.